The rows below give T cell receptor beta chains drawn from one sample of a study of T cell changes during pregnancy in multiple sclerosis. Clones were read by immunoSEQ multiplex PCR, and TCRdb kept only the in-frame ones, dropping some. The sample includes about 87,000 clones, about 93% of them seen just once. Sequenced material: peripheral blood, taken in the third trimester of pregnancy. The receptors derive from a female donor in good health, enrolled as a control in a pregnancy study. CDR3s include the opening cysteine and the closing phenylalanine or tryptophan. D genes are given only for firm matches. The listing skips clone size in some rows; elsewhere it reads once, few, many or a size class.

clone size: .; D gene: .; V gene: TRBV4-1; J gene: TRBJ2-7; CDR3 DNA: TGCGCCAGCAGCCGGGGGGAGGCCTACGAGCAGTACTTC; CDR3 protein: CASSRGEAYEQYF
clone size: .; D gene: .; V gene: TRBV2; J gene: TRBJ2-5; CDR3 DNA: TGTGCCAGCGGAGGGGAGACCCAGTACTTC; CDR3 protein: CASGGETQYF
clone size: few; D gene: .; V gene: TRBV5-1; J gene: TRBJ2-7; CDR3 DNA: TGCGCCAGCAGCTTGGGAGGGGACTCGTGGGAGCAGTACTTC; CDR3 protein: CASSLGGDSWEQYF
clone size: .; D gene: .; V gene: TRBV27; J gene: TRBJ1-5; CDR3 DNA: TGTGCCAGCAGTTTTAGTGGGGCAGATCAGCCCCAGCATTTT; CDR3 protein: CASSFSGADQPQHF
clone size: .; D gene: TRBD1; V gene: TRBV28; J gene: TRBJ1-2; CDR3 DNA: TGTGCCAGCAGTTCCTGGACAGGGCCCGGCTACACCTTC; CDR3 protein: CASSSWTGPGYTF
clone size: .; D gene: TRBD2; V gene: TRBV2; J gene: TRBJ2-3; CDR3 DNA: TGTGCCAGCAGTCCCCGGGGGTTGAGTTTGGGAAGCGGGGCCGTCAGGATCACAGATACGCAGTATTTT; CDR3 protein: CASSPRGLSLGSGAVRITDTQYF
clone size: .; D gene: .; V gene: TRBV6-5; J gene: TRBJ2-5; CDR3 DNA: TGTGCCAGCAGCCCGTCGGGGGAGAGCCAAGAGACCCAGTACTTC; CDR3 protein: CASSPSGESQETQYF
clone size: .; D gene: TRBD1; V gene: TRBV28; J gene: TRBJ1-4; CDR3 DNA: TGTGCCAGCAGTCCCCAGGGGGTCCGAAGGGAAAAACTGTTTTTT; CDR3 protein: CASSPQGVRREKLFF
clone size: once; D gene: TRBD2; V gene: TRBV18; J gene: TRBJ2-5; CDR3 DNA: TGTGCCAGCTCGACTTCACCTAGCGGGGAGGGAGAGACCCAGTACTTC; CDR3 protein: CASSTSPSGEGETQYF
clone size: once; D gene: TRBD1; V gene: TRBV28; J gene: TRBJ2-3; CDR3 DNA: TGTGCCAGCAGTAGACAGGGGATCACAGATACGCAGTATTTT; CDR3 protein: CASSRQGITDTQYF
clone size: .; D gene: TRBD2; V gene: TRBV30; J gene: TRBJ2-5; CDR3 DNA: TGTGCCTGGAGTGTACTAGCGGGAGTGCGGGAGACCCAGTACTTC; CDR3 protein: CAWSVLAGVRETQYF
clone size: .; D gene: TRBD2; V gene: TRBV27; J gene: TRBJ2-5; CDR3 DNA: TGTGCCAGCAGTCCGTTATTGACTAGCGGGAGAGGGCAAGAGACCCAGTACTTC; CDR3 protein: CASSPLLTSGRGQETQYF
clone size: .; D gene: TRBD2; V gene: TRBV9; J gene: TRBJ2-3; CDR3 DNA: TGTGCCAGCAGCGTAGAGGGACTAGCGCTCGAGGCAGATACGCAGTATTTT; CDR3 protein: CASSVEGLALEADTQYF
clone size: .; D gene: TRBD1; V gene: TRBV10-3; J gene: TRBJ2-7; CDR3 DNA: TGTGCCGCCCGCGATCCTAAGACAGGGCGGCACGAGCAGTACTTC; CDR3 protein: CAARDPKTGRHEQYF
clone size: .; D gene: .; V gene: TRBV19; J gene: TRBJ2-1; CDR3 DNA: TGTGCCAGTAGTATCACAGGGTGGTATGAGCAGTTCTTC; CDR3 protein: CASSITGWYEQFF
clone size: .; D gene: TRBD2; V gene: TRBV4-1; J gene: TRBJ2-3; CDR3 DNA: TGCGCCAGCAGCCAAAACCGGGCTAGCGGGAGGGCCGGGGCAGATACGCAGTATTTT; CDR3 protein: CASSQNRASGRAGADTQYF
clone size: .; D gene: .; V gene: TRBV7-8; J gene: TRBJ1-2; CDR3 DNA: TGTGCCAGCAGCTTTTTACGGGCTAACTATGGCTACACCTTC; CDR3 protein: CASSFLRANYGYTF
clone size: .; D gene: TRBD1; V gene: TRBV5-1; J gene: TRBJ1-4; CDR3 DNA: TGCGCCAGCAGCCTCGGACAGGGTGGTGAAAAACTGTTTTTT; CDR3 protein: CASSLGQGGEKLFF
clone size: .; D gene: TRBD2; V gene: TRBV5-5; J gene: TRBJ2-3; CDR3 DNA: TGTGCCAGCAGCTTGACTAGCGGCACAGATACGCAGTATTTT; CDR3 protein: CASSLTSGTDTQYF
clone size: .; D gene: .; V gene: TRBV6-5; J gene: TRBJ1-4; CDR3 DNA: TGTGCCAGCAAGATCATCACAGGGGAAAAACTGTTTTTT; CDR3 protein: CASKIITGEKLFF
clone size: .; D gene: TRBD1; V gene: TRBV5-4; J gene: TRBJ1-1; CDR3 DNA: TGTGCCAGCAGCGTGCCACAGGGGGCCAGAAGCGCTGAAGCTTTCTTT; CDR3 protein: CASSVPQGARSAEAFF
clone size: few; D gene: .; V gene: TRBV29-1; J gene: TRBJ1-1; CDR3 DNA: TGCAGCGTTGGTCAGGGGCCGAACACTGAAGCTTTCTTT; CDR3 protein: CSVGQGPNTEAFF
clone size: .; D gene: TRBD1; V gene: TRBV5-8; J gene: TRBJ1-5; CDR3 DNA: TGTGCCAGCAGCTTGAAGGGGGCGAGCAATCAGCCCCAGCATTTT; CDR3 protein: CASSLKGASNQPQHF
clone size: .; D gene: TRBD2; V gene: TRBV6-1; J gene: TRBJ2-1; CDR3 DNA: TGTGCCAGCATCGGACTAGGGGCCTACAATGAGCAGTTCTTC; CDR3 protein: CASIGLGAYNEQFF
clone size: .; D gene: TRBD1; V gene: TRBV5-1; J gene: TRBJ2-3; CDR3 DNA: TGCGCCAGCAGCTTGGCCCCCCCGGGACAGCCTACAGATACGCAGTATTTT; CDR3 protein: CASSLAPPGQPTDTQYF
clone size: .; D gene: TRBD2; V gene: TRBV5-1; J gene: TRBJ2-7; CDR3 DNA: TGCGCCAGCACCCCCAGCGGGAGGGTGGTAACCGAGCAGTACTTC; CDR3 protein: CASTPSGRVVTEQYF
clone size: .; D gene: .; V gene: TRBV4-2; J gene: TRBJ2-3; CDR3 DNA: TGTGCCAGCAGCCAAGAAGAAGGAGGACTAGATACGCAGTATTTT; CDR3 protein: CASSQEEGGLDTQYF
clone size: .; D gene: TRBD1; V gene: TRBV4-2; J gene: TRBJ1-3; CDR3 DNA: TGTGCCAGCAGCCAAGGGTTCGGGACAGGGGGTTCTGGAAACACCATATATTTT; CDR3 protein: CASSQGFGTGGSGNTIYF
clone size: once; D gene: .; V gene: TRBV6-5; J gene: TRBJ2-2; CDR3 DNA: TGTGCCAGCACCCCTACGCAGGGCCGGACCGGGGAGCTGTTTTTT; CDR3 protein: CASTPTQGRTGELFF
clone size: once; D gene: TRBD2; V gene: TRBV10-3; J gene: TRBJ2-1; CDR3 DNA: TGTGCCACCAGTCTAGCGGGGGAAAACAATGAGCAGTTCTTC; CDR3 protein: CATSLAGENNEQFF
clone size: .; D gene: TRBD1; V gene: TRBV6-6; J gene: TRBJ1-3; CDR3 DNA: TGTGCCAGCAGTTTCGACAGGGTTGGGAACACCATATATTTT; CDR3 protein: CASSFDRVGNTIYF
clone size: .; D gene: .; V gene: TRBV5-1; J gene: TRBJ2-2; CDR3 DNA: TGCGCCAGCAGCCCGATCAGGGTCCGCACCGGGGAGCTGTTTTTT; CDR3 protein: CASSPIRVRTGELFF
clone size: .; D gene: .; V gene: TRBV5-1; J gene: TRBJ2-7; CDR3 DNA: TGCGCCAGCAGCGCCTCTGGGGGGTTCAGCGAGCAGTACTTC; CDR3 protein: CASSASGGFSEQYF
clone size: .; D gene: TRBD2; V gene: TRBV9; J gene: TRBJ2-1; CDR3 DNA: TGTGCCAGCAGCGTAGGTTCTAGCGGAAACCTCAATGAGCAGTTCTTC; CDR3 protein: CASSVGSSGNLNEQFF
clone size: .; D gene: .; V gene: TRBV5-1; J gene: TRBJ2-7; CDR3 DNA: TGCGCCAGCAGGGAGGGGACCTACGAGCAGTACTTC; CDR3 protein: CASREGTYEQYF
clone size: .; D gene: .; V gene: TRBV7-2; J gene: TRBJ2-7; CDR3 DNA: TGTGCCAGCAGCGTAGGCCCTAGCGAGCAGTACTTC; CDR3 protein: CASSVGPSEQYF
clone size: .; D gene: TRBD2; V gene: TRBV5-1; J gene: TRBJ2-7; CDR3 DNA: TGCGCCAGCAGCTTGGGAAGCGGGAGGACCTACGAGCAGTACTTC; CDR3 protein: CASSLGSGRTYEQYF
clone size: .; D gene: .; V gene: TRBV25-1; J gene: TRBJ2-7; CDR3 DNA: TGTGCCAGCAGTGAATATGGGGGGGGGACAGGTCCCTCCTACGAGCAGTACTTC; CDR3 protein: CASSEYGGGTGPSYEQYF
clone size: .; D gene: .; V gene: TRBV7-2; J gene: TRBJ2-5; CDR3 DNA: TGTGCCAGCAGCTTGGGGGCTTGGGGGAGGGAAGAGACCCAGTACTTC; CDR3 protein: CASSLGAWGREETQYF
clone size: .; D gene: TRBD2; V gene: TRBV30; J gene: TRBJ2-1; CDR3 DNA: TGTGCCTGGAGAGAGGGACTAGCGGGTCCCTACAATGAGCAGTTCTTC; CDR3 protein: CAWREGLAGPYNEQFF
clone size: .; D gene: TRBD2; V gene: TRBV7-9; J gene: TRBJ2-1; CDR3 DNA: TGTGCCAGCAGGAGCGGGAGTCTAAACAATGAGCAGTTCTTC; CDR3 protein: CASRSGSLNNEQFF
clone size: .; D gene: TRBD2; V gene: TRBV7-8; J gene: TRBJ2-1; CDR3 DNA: TGTGCCAGCAGCTCCGAACCCGGGACTAGCGGGAGGGTATACAATGAGCAGTTCTTC; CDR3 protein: CASSSEPGTSGRVYNEQFF
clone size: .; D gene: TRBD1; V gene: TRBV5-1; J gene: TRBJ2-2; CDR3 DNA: TGCGCCAGCAGCTCCGACAGGGGTTACACCGGGGAGCTGTTTTTT; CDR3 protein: CASSSDRGYTGELFF
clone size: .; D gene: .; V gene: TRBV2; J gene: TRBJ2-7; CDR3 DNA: TGTGCCAGCAGTGATCGGGGGAGCGCATACGAGCAGTACTTC; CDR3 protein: CASSDRGSAYEQYF
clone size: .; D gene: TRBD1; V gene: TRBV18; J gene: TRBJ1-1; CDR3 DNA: TGTGCCAGCTCACCACGCCGACAGGGGGCGACGGAGAACACTGAAGCTTTCTTT; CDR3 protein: CASSPRRQGATENTEAFF
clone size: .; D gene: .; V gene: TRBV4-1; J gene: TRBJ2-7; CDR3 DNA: TGCGCCAGCAGCCCCCCAGGGATAGGGACCTACGAGCAGTACTTC; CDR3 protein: CASSPPGIGTYEQYF
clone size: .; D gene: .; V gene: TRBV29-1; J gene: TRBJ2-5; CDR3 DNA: TGCAGCGTTCAATCGACAGGACAAGAGACCCAGTACTTC; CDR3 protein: CSVQSTGQETQYF
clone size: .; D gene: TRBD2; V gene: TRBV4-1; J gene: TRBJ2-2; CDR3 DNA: TGCGCCAGCAGCCAAGATCCCGGACTAGCGGAGAACACCGGGGAGCTGTTTTTT; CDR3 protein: CASSQDPGLAENTGELFF
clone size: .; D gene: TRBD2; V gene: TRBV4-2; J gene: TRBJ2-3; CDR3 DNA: TGTGCCAGCAGCCAAGGACTAGCGGGAGTCCGTACAGATACGCAGTATTTT; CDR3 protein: CASSQGLAGVRTDTQYF
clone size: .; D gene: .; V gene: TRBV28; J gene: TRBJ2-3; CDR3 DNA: TGTGCCAGCAGTTTTTTGGGAGTCGTAGATACGCAGTATTTT; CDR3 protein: CASSFLGVVDTQYF
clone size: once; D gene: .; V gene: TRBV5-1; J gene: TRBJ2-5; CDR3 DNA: TGCGCCAGCAGCTACGGGGGGACACAAAACCAAGAGACCCAGTACTTC; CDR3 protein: CASSYGGTQNQETQYF
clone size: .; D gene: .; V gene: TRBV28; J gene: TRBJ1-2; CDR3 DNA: TGTGCCAGCAGTTCTACCTCAGGGTTGTTGAGGGGCTACACCTTC; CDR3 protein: CASSSTSGLLRGYTF
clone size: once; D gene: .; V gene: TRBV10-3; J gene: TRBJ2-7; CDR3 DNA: TGTGCCATCAGTGACAAGCGGGCTAGCTACGAGCAGTACTTC; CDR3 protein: CAISDKRASYEQYF
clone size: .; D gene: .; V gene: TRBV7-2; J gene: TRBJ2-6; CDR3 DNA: TGTGCCAGCAGCGCCCGGTTAACGTCTGGGGCCAACGTCCTGACTTTC; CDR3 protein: CASSARLTSGANVLTF
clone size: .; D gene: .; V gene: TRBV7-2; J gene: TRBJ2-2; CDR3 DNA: TGTGCCAGCAGACCCTACAGGGTCCCCGGGGAGCTGTTTTTT; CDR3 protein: CASRPYRVPGELFF
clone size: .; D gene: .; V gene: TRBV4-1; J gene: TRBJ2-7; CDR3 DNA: TGCGCCAGCAGCCAAGATCTTAACGACTACTGGTACGAGCAGTACTTC; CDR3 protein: CASSQDLNDYWYEQYF
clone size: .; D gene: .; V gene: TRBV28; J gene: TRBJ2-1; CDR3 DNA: TGTGCCAGCAGTTTAGGGGGGGCGGTCAATGAGCAGTTCTTC; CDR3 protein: CASSLGGAVNEQFF
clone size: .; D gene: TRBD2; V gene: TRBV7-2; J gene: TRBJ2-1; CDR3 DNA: TGTGCCAGCAGCGTAAACGGACTAGCGTTCAATGAGCAGTTCTTC; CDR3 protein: CASSVNGLAFNEQFF
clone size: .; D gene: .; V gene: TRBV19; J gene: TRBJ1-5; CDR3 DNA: TGTGCCAGTAGTAGAACGGACCTTAGCGCCCAGCCCCAGCATTTT; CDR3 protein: CASSRTDLSAQPQHF
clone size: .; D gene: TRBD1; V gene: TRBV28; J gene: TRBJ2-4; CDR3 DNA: TGTGCCAGCAGTCAACGACAGGGGTGGGAAAACATTCAGTACTTC; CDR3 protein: CASSQRQGWENIQYF